These 21 T cell receptor beta chains came from one sample sequenced in a study of T cells after yellow fever vaccination. TCRdb reprocessed the 5' RACE reads via MiXCR and lists one record per CDR3 protein. In the table there are 510,000 or so distinct CDR3 sequences, roughly 21% of which are singletons. Source: PBMCs, taken 15 days after the yellow fever booster vaccination. These receptor sequences come from a man aged 30 to 39 who received the YFV17D yellow fever vaccine.

CDR3 residues: CASSFFREEQFF. CDR3 DNA: TGTGCCAGCAGCTTTTTTAGGGAGGAGCAGTTCTTC. The V call is TRBV7-2, the J call TRBJ2-1; the D gene is possibly TRBD2 (5 bases). V shed 3 bases and J shed 10 bases, with 10 bases lying between them. This CDR3 region has 12 residues. CDR1 SGHTA and CDR2 FQGNSA come from the germline V gene.

This clonotype was recorded a few times. The J gene is TRBJ2-1, the V gene TRBV28; D possibly corresponds to TRBD1 (5 bases). CDR1 is MDHEN, CDR2 SYDVKM, per germline. V was cut by 7 bases and J by 8 bases, with 9 bases left in between. The CDR3 contains 11 residues. The CDR3 region is CASMGLDEQFF. The CDR3 DNA reads TGTGCCAGCATGGGGCTGGATGAGCAGTTCTTC.

The chain couples TRBV5-1 to TRBJ2-2; D is ambiguous. The germline V and J ends were trimmed by 1 base and 6 bases, with 16 bases remaining between them. Germline-derived CDR1 and CDR2 are SGHRS and YFSETQ. This CDR3 comprises 16 residues. The CDR3: CASSLFIGTNAGELFF. DNA of the CDR3: TGCGCCAGCAGCTTGTTCATAGGAACCAATGCCGGGGAGCTGTTTTTT.

This clonotype was seen more than once but under ten times. The J gene is TRBJ2-3, the V gene TRBV15; D may match TRBD1 or TRBD2 (5 bases each). Trimming removed 0 bases from V and 4 bases from J, with 17 bases in between. CDR1 is LNHNV, CDR2 YYDKDF, per germline (reference sequence). This CDR3 region has 17 residues. The CDR3, as DNA: TGTGCCACCAGCAGAGATGGGGGTGGCTCTCCCCCAGATACGCAGTATTTT. Translating gives CATSRDGGGSPPDTQYF.

The rearrangement uses TRBV18 and TRBJ2-1, with 11 bases that match TRBD2. CDR1 is KGHSH, CDR2 LQKENI, per germline. Germline trimming cut 2 bases from V and 8 bases from J; bases unmatched to any gene: 11. The CDR3 runs to 17 residues. CDR3 amino acids: CASSPVLLAGGVDEQFF. CDR3 in DNA: TGTGCCAGCTCACCAGTCCTCCTAGCGGGAGGTGTAGATGAGCAGTTCTTC.

The chain combines TRBV20-1 with TRBJ2-1; D not certain. The CDR3 has 12 residues. Per the germline V gene, CDR1 is DFQATT and CDR2 is SNEGSKA (reference sequence). V was shortened by 1 base and J by 5 bases, with 6 bases between the two germline ends. CDR3 nucleotides: TGCAGTGCTAGAGTGGCTAACAATGAGCAGTTCTTC. Amino acid sequence: CSARVANNEQFF.

This clonotype appeared a few times. The chain joins TRBV7-8 to TRBJ2-5, with D possibly TRBD1 on 5 matching bases. Trimming removed 4 bases from V and 4 bases from J, with 7 bases in between. The length of the CDR3 is 12 residues. Germline CDR1 and CDR2: SGHVS and FQNEAQ. The CDR3 loop reads CASSYRRETQYF. The CDR3 nucleotides are TGTGCCAGCAGCTACAGGAGAGAGACCCAGTACTTC.

This clonotype turned up a few times. This chain links TRBV11-2 with TRBJ2-7; D not certain. Trimming took off 1 base at V and 7 bases at J, with 14 bases between the two ends. From germline, CDR1 is SGHAT and CDR2 FQNNGV. This CDR3 is built from 14 residues. CDR3 nucleotide sequence: TGTGCCAGCAGCTTAGCCGGGTACCTTGGGGAGCAGTACTTC. Amino acids: CASSLAGYLGEQYF.

V and J are TRBV5-6 and TRBJ2-3; D might be TRBD2 (5 bases). The V and J ends lost 10 bases and 4 bases respectively, with 22 bases between them. The CDR3 consists of 15 residues. Germline lookup yields CDR1 SGHDT and CDR2 YYEEEE. In DNA form, the CDR3 reads TGTGCCCCCTCCAGGAAGGGAGAATATGCAGATACGCAGTATTTT. Translated, it gives CAPSRKGEYADTQYF.

The rearrangement links TRBV5-1 to TRBJ2-7, with a possible D match to TRBD2 (6 bases). The V gene lost 3 bases and the J gene lost 4 bases, with 14 bases spanning the gap. This CDR3 comprises 14 residues. Germline V gene data show CDR1 as SGHRS and CDR2 as YFSETQ. CDR3: CASSSPEGTYEQYF. The CDR3 DNA sequence: TGCGCCAGCAGCTCCCCGGAGGGGACGTACGAGCAGTACTTC.

This clonotype came up a few times. This chain uses TRBV6-2 or TRBV6-3 with TRBJ2-1, with TRBD2 matching over 7 bases. The CDR3 is 15 amino acids. V lost 4 bases and J lost 8; bases outside the gene matches: 11. The V gene's germline CDR1 is MNHEY and CDR2 SVGEGT. The CDR3 DNA reads TGTGCCAGCAGTTCCGGGACTAACCCTCAGGATGAGCAGTTCTTC. This gives the protein CASSSGTNPQDEQFF.

Many counts were recorded for this clonotype. The chain employs TRBV20-1 and TRBJ2-3, with D maybe TRBD2 (5 bases). Trimming took 2 bases from V and 0 from J, leaving 12 bases between them. The CDR3 loop spans 15 amino acids. Germline V gene lookup returns CDR1 DFQATT and CDR2 SNEGSKA (reference sequence). Written as DNA, the CDR3 is TGCAGTGCTAGACAGACTACAACTAGCACAGATACGCAGTATTTT. Its translation is CSARQTTTSTDTQYF.

This clonotype was detected only a few times. The genes are TRBV7-2 and TRBJ2-7; D might be TRBD2 (5 bases). The CDR3 has 14 residues. V lost 6 bases and J 2 bases, leaving 14 bases between the germline ends. Per germline, CDR1 SGHTA and CDR2 FQGNSA. The CDR3 protein is CASRPPGGTYEQYF. The CDR3, as DNA: TGTGCCAGCAGGCCCCCCGGAGGAACCTACGAGCAGTACTTC.

This clonotype turned up a few times. The chain is built from TRBV12-3 or TRBV12-4 and TRBJ2-7; tentatively, D is TRBD2 (5 bases). Trimming stripped 6 bases from V and 2 bases from J, with 11 bases between. This CDR3 comprises 13 residues. In DNA, the CDR3 is TGTGCCAGCAGACCCGGGATTACCTACGAGCAGTACTTC. Residues: CASRPGITYEQYF.

This clonotype was recorded a few times. J is TRBJ1-1 and V is TRBV28; maybe TRBD1 (6 bases). The CDR3 runs 14 residues. Trimming shortened V by 5 bases and J by 1 base, and 11 bases separated the two germline ends. Germline V lookup: CDR1 MDHEN, CDR2 SYDVKM. CDR3 sequence (DNA): TGTGCCAGCAGTCCCCTGGACAGGAACACTGAAGCTTTCTTT. The encoded protein is CASSPLDRNTEAFF. The full variable domain, rest sourced from reference TRBV28 and TRBJ1-1, is DVKVTQSSRYLVKRTGEKVFLECVQDMDHENMFWYRQDPGLGLRLIYFSYDVKMKEKGDIPEGYSVSREKKERFSLILESASTNQTSMYLCASSPLDRNTEAFFGQGTRLTVV.

This clonotype was detected only a few times. The gene calls are TRBV20-1 and TRBJ2-7; 10 nucleotides agree with TRBD2. V shed 6 bases, J shed 3 bases, and the junction held 11 bases outside the gene matches. The CDR3 consists of 15 residues. Looked up from germline, CDR1 is DFQATT and CDR2 is SNEGSKA (reference sequence). CDR3 bases: TGCAGTGCAAAGACCCCCCTAGCGGGAGTCTACGAGCAGTACTTC. This gives the protein CSAKTPLAGVYEQYF.

The CDR3 nucleotides read TGTGCCACCAGCAGAAGATCAGGGGCCGGCTATGGCTACACCTTC. Its protein is CATSRRSGAGYGYTF. This chain joins TRBV15 and TRBJ1-2; tentative D call: TRBD1 (6 bases). CDR1 and CDR2 from the germline V gene are LNHNV and YYDKDF (reference sequence). This CDR3 region has 15 residues. V was cut by 2 bases and J by 4 bases, with 14 bases left in between.

The chain recombines TRBV3-1 with TRBJ2-7, with D perhaps assigned TRBD1 or TRBD2 (5 bases each). Looked up from germline, CDR1 is LGHDT and CDR2 is YNNKEL (reference sequence). The V and J ends lost 0 bases and 7 bases respectively, with 10 bases between them. The CDR3 is made up of 13 amino acids. CDR3 DNA: TGTGCCAGCAGCCAAGATCTATGGGGGGAGCAGTACTTC. Residues: CASSQDLWGEQYF.

In this sample, this clonotype turned up many times. This sequence joins TRBV5-6 and TRBJ2-3; 8 bases are a match to TRBD2. Germline-derived CDR1 and CDR2 are SGHDT and YYEEEE. The V gene end was trimmed by 0 bases and the J gene end by 0 bases; junction bases not matched to a gene: 3. The CDR3 loop spans 16 amino acids. The CDR3 DNA is TGTGCCAGCAGCTTGGGTCCTAGCGGGAGCACAGATACGCAGTATTTT. Amino acids: CASSLGPSGSTDTQYF.

The chain has TRBV20-1 and TRBJ2-3; 12 nucleotides agree with TRBD1. Trimming at V came to 1 base and at J to 0 bases, leaving 23 bases not matched to a gene. CDR1 and CDR2 from the germline V gene are DFQATT and SNEGSKA (reference sequence). This CDR3 region has 23 residues. This chain's CDR3 is CSARGQGTGGKWRTYPSTDTQYF. The CDR3 bases are TGCAGTGCTAGAGGGCAGGGGACAGGGGGCAAATGGAGGACCTACCCCAGCACAGATACGCAGTATTTT.

This clonotype was counted ten times or more. V gene TRBV5-5 combines with J gene TRBJ2-1, with 9 bases identical to TRBD2. Trimming cost V 0 bases and J 1 base; bases outside gene matches: 2. In germline, CDR1 is SGHKS, CDR2 YYEKEE (reference sequence). The CDR3 length is 16 residues. The CDR3 sequence: CASSLGSGGSYNEQFF. The CDR3 DNA reads as TGTGCCAGCAGCTTGGGTAGCGGGGGTTCCTACAATGAGCAGTTCTTC.